This record concerns one T cell receptor (beta chain) sequence. Its antigen is currently unknown. CDR1 LNHDA and CDR2 SQIVND come from the germline V gene (reference sequence). This CDR3 is 14 amino acids long. J was trimmed by 5 bases and V by 6 bases; bases with no gene match: 8. These data come from a study of T cell responses to AZD1222 COVID-19 vaccine. Profiled with immunoSEQ multiplex PCR; TCRdb holds only in-frame clones, not every one. This table holds tens of thousands of clones, about four fifths found once. Points from the study as a whole: Vaccine-related CD4 TCRs covered spike, predominating at 160-218 and 743-854. Donors, mostly white British, included more females; clonal diversity was possibly underestimated. Unmutated variant regions reportedly attract nearly half of all spike-specific TCRs. Only a handful of AZD1222 recipients tested seropositive at baseline.

The V gene is TRBV19, the J gene TRBJ2-5; 8 bases are a match to TRBD2. This sequence was found in an adult who received the MenACWY meningococcal vaccine as a control. The specimen comprised peripheral blood, sampled 28 days after the second dose of the MenACWY control vaccine. Here the CDR3 DNA reads TGTGCCAGTAGCCACGGGGGGGCCTGGGAGACCCAGTACTTC. Its translation is CASSHGGAWETQYF.